This T cell receptor (beta chain) was observed in a study of shared clonotypes between healthy human individuals. With regard to this clone: Its antigen is as yet unknown. The sample has other DNA sequences that encode this CDR3 too.

Overall study findings and caveats: A generally larger estimated richness was seen in naive subsets than in memory subsets. Sequencing depth was expected to affect clonotype sharing among donors.

Only in-frame clones appear in the TCRdb table, and some are missing; sequencing was by immunoSEQ multiplex PCR. The sample carries around 750,000 clones, roughly 70% recorded once. The receptor comes from a woman aged 25 to 39 in good health. Sequencing input: memory CD4+ T cells sorted from blood. Specified subset: CD45RA-negative fraction.

CDR3 residues: CASSERGWYEQFF. DNA for the CDR3: TGTGCCAGCAGTGAGCGGGGGTGGTATGAGCAGTTCTTC. This rearrangement joins TRBV6-1 to TRBJ2-1; 7 positions agree with TRBD2. This CDR3 is built from 13 residues. Germline trimming cut 3 bases from V and 8 bases from J; bases unmatched to any gene: 4. Per germline, CDR1 MNHNS and CDR2 SASEGT.